The rows below give T cell receptor beta chains drawn from one sample of a study of OX40 agonist ivuxolimab in advanced cancers. TCRdb keeps only in-frame clones here, not all; method: immunoSEQ multiplex PCR. Among tens of thousands of clones listed, 81% were seen once. The input for sequencing was CD4+ or CD8+ T cells sorted from blood, taken in a trial of the OX40 agonist ivuxolimab. The receptors stem from an adult with an advanced solid tumor such as melanoma, head and neck, liver or kidney cancer. The conserved cysteine and the conserved F or W are not part of the CDR3 here. A D gene is named only where the DNA matches it firmly.

j_call: TRBJ2-3
v_call: TRBV6-4
d_call: TRBD2
cdr3_aa: ASSTSGSTDTQY

j_call: TRBJ2-1
v_call: TRBV18
d_call: .
cdr3_aa: ASSPRGNFHNEQF

j_call: TRBJ2-2
v_call: TRBV11-2
d_call: .
cdr3_aa: ASSLRGPTAGELF

j_call: TRBJ1-5
v_call: TRBV2
d_call: .
cdr3_aa: ASKGGRWGSNQPQH

j_call: TRBJ2-3
v_call: TRBV11-2
d_call: TRBD2
cdr3_aa: ASSPIAGGGADTQY

j_call: TRBJ2-5
v_call: TRBV30
d_call: .
cdr3_aa: AWAASETQY

j_call: TRBJ2-5
v_call: TRBV6-5
d_call: TRBD2
cdr3_aa: ASSYFGGRGTETQY

j_call: TRBJ1-2
v_call: TRBV11-3
d_call: TRBD1
cdr3_aa: ASSFLDRAGYT

j_call: TRBJ2-5
v_call: TRBV6-6
d_call: .
cdr3_aa: ASSYLRETQY

j_call: TRBJ1-1
v_call: TRBV4-2
d_call: .
cdr3_aa: ASSFGTNTEAF

j_call: TRBJ1-2
v_call: TRBV4-2
d_call: .
cdr3_aa: ASSPSRGVGYGYT

j_call: TRBJ2-7
v_call: TRBV7-6
d_call: .
cdr3_aa: ASSLGGSAYEQY

j_call: TRBJ1-3
v_call: TRBV19
d_call: .
cdr3_aa: ASSTTVSGNTIY

j_call: TRBJ2-7
v_call: TRBV30
d_call: TRBD2
cdr3_aa: AWSVGLAGTHEQY

j_call: TRBJ1-1
v_call: TRBV12-5
d_call: .
cdr3_aa: ASGPYTGEAF

j_call: TRBJ2-1
v_call: TRBV11-3
d_call: .
cdr3_aa: ASSLGFLSNEQF

j_call: TRBJ1-4
v_call: TRBV21-1
d_call: .
cdr3_aa: ASSPFPRRPPTPLSEKLF

j_call: TRBJ1-1
v_call: TRBV5-1
d_call: .
cdr3_aa: ASSLEPRNTEAF

j_call: TRBJ1-2
v_call: TRBV5-6
d_call: .
cdr3_aa: ASSLYTMVLEGYT

j_call: TRBJ1-5
v_call: TRBV18
d_call: .
cdr3_aa: ASSPLGGNQPQH